Shown below are 7 T cell receptor beta chains from a single sample sequenced in a study of blood T cell repertoires in COVID-19 (dated by TCRdb to between 2020 and 2021). The library was prepared using the immunoSEQ multiplex PCR assay. TCRdb retrieved this table from immuneACCESS and kept in-frame rearrangements only. Not all clones are present; in checked studies, unresolved V genes account for under half, and no reason is known for the remainder. A total of 200,000 to 250,000 clones appear in this sample, 85% of them only once. 2.9% of the sample belongs to the ten largest clones. Sequenced sample: peripheral blood. These receptor sequences come from a man in his fifties or sixties who had recovered from COVID-19.

In its sample, this clone was seen once. The chain recombines TRBV9 with TRBJ2-5, with a weak D call TRBD2 (6 bases). CDR3 length: 16 residues. Germline V gives CDR1 SGDLS, CDR2 YYNGEE. The ends were cut back, 0 bases at V and 2 bases at J, with 14 bases in the middle. The CDR3 spells CASSVGTGLIQETQYF. CDR3 coding DNA: TGTGCCAGCAGCGTAGGTACGGGACTCATACAAGAGACCCAGTACTTC.

V and J are TRBV7-2 and TRBJ2-1; D is unclear. Trimming removed 2 bases from V and 0 bases from J, with 17 bases in between. The germline V gene has CDR1 SGHTA and CDR2 FQGNSA. CDR3 length equals 18 residues. CDR3 protein: CASSLFSAETLSYNEQFF. The DNA of the CDR3 is TGTGCCAGCAGCTTATTCTCGGCGGAAACCCTCTCCTACAATGAGCAGTTCTTC.

This clone was seen repeatedly, ten times or more. The chain employs TRBV4-2 and TRBJ2-3; 12 nucleotides align to TRBD2. CDR3 size: 19 residues. V was pared by 5 bases and J by 4 bases, with 16 bases of the junction left unmatched. Germline CDR1 reads LGHNA; CDR2 reads YNFKEQ. The CDR3 bases are TGTGCCAGCAGCTACTCGCCGAGGACTAGCGGGATGAGGGCAGATACGCAGTATTTT. This encodes CASSYSPRTSGMRADTQYF.

V and J are TRBV5-6 and TRBJ2-4; no clear D gene. V shed 0 bases and J shed 4 bases, with 5 bases lying between them. The V gene's germline CDR1 is SGHDT and CDR2 YYEEEE. This CDR3 comprises 13 residues. CDR3 amino acids: CASSLAGKNIQYF. The CDR3 region has the DNA TGTGCCAGCAGCTTGGCCGGGAAAAACATTCAGTACTTC. Filled out from reference TRBV5-6 and TRBJ2-4, the complete variable domain reads DAGVTQSPTHLIKTRGQQVTLRCSPKSGHDTVSWYQQALGQGPQFIFQYYEEEERQRGNFPDRFSGHQFPNYSSELNVNALLLGDSALYLCASSLAGKNIQYFGAGTRLSVL.

This clone was seen only once. The chain recombines TRBV27 with TRBJ2-3; no definite D call. Germline lookup yields CDR1 MNHEY and CDR2 SMNVEV (reference sequence). The CDR3 spans 14 residues. The ends were cut back, 6 bases at V and 2 bases at J, with 12 bases in the middle. CDR3 region: CASRDGLVTDTQYF. DNA for the CDR3: TGTGCCAGCAGAGACGGTCTAGTCACAGATACGCAGTATTTT.

The CDR3 here is CSAGSGTSGSYNEQFF. CDR3 DNA sequence: TGCAGCGCTGGCTCCGGGACTAGCGGCTCCTACAATGAGCAGTTCTTC. The gene calls are TRBV29-1 and TRBJ2-1, with 11 bases lining up with TRBD2. Germline V gene sequence: CDR1 SQVTM, CDR2 ANQGSEA. The CDR3 length is 16 residues. With V trimmed by 7 bases and J by 0 bases, 8 bases remained unmatched.

This CDR3 reads CASSLAGTGKNEQFF. The CDR3 DNA is TGTGCCAGCAGCTTAGCGGGGACAGGGAAGAATGAGCAGTTCTTC. V gene TRBV7-9 combines with J gene TRBJ2-1, with 9 bases identical to TRBD1. Germline CDR1 SEHNR, CDR2 FQNEAQ (reference sequence). V lost 0 bases to trimming and J lost 7 bases; unmatched junction nucleotides: 4. The CDR3 covers 15 residues.